This is a list of T cell receptor beta chains from one sample in a study of shared clonotypes between healthy human individuals. Here immunoSEQ multiplex PCR was the method, and the copy in TCRdb shows in-frame clones only, minus some. The sample lists roughly 650,000 clones, about 97% occurring once. The material sequenced was naive CD4+ T cells sorted from blood. These receptor sequences come from a woman aged 30 to 39 in good health. Both conserved end residues are part of each CDR3. Each record gives: D gene, J gene, clone size, V gene, CDR3 DNA, CDR3 protein. A D gene is named only where the DNA matches it firmly. Size values are once, few and many counts, or a class for expanded clones, and some rows have none.

.	TRBJ1-5	.	TRBV6-1	TGTGCCAGCAGTGAACCGGGTACAGGTTCCGGACAGCCCCAGCATTTT	CASSEPGTGSGQPQHF
.	TRBJ2-7	once	TRBV11-2	TGTGCCAGCAGCTTAGTTGAAACCTCCTACGAGCAGTACTTC	CASSLVETSYEQYF
TRBD2	TRBJ2-5	.	TRBV7-2	TGTGCCAGCAGCCGATTACTAGCGGGAGCAGAGACCCAGTACTTC	CASSRLLAGAETQYF
.	TRBJ2-5	.	TRBV25-1	TGTGCCAGCAGTGTAGAGTACCAAGAGACCCAGTACTTC	CASSVEYQETQYF
TRBD1	TRBJ1-4	.	TRBV19	TGTGCCACTCGGACAGGGGAGCGTCCTAATGAAAAACTGTTTTTT	CATRTGERPNEKLFF
TRBD2	TRBJ2-7	.	TRBV10-1	TGCGCCAGCGGCTGTTTAGGGACTAGCGTTCCCTACGAGCAGTACTTC	CASGCLGTSVPYEQYF
TRBD1	TRBJ2-1	.	TRBV6-6	TGTGCCAGCAGTTACTGGGACAGATCCTACAATGAGCAGTTCTTC	CASSYWDRSYNEQFF
.	TRBJ2-5	.	TRBV19	TGTGCCAGTAGTATAGAGTCCCTAGCGGAGGGGGAACAGACCCAGTACTTC	CASSIESLAEGEQTQYF
.	TRBJ2-1	.	TRBV7-2	TGTGCCAGCAGCTTAAGCTGGGTGGGACAACCGCACCCGACGCGGTTCTTC	CASSLSWVGQPHPTRFF
TRBD1	TRBJ1-6	.	TRBV28	TGTGCCAGCAGTTCCGGGACAGGGAGGGCACCCCTCCACTTT	CASSSGTGRAPLHF
TRBD2	TRBJ2-1	.	TRBV5-1	TGCGCCAGCAGCTTCGGGACTAGCCGTAATGAGCAGTTCTTC	CASSFGTSRNEQFF
.	TRBJ1-5	.	TRBV7-4	TGTGCCAGTTACCTCCTTCGAGATCCGGGACTTCCCAATCAGCCCCAGCATTTT	CASYLLRDPGLPNQPQHF
TRBD2	TRBJ2-1	.	TRBV4-2	TGTGCCAGCAGCCGTACGCGGACTAGCTACCATGAGCAGTTCTTC	CASSRTRTSYHEQFF
.	TRBJ2-7	.	TRBV7-2	TGTGCCAGCAGCCATAAACTCGGGGCAGGAAGTAACTACGAGCAGTACTTC	CASSHKLGAGSNYEQYF
.	TRBJ2-7	.	TRBV28	TGTGCCAGCAGTCACAGGGACTTTAGCTCCTACGAGCAGTACTTC	CASSHRDFSSYEQYF
.	TRBJ2-1	.	TRBV5-1	TGCGCCAGCAGCATACAGGGTAATGAGCAGTTCTTC	CASSIQGNEQFF
.	TRBJ2-6	.	TRBV28	TGTGCCACCCTCAACCTCTCTGGGGCCAACGTCCTGACTTTC	CATLNLSGANVLTF
.	TRBJ1-2	.	TRBV21-1	TGTGCCAGCAGATTACAGGGGGCGTTTAACTATGGCTACACCTTC	CASRLQGAFNYGYTF
.	TRBJ1-4	.	TRBV30	TGTGCCTGGAGCGCAGGGACCAGACCGAATGAAAAACTGTTTTTT	CAWSAGTRPNEKLFF
.	TRBJ2-3	.	TRBV6-1	TGTGCCAGTAACGGGGTATTGCCTAGCACAGATACGCAGTATTTT	CASNGVLPSTDTQYF
.	TRBJ2-2	.	TRBV2	TGTGCCAGCAGCGTGAACACCGGGGAGCTGTTTTTT	CASSVNTGELFF
.	TRBJ2-7	.	TRBV6-1	TGTGCCAGCAGCCGCGGGCCCCAGGGTCGCGAGCAGTACTTC	CASSRGPQGREQYF
.	TRBJ2-7	.	TRBV6-1	TGTGCCAGCAGTGAACAAAGGTTATCAGAGCAGTACTTC	CASSEQRLSEQYF
.	TRBJ1-4	.	TRBV7-9	TGTGCCAGCAGCTTTTACGGGACTAATGAAAAACTGTTTTTT	CASSFYGTNEKLFF
.	TRBJ1-1	.	TRBV27	TGTGCCAGCAGTTTACAGGGTAACACTGAAGCTTTCTTT	CASSLQGNTEAFF
.	TRBJ2-7	.	TRBV10-1	TGCGCCAGCAGTGAGTCCCCTGAAAACTACGAGCAGTACTTC	CASSESPENYEQYF
TRBD2	TRBJ2-5	.	TRBV11-1	TGTGCCACCCGGGCGGGGGGCGCAGGGGAGACCCAGTACTTC	CATRAGGAGETQYF
.	TRBJ1-2	.	TRBV4-1	TGCGCCAGCAGCCAAGAGAGAGGGAGTGGCTACACCTTC	CASSQERGSGYTF
.	TRBJ2-7	.	TRBV27	TGTGCCAGCAGTTTATCAAGGTGGGAAGACTCCTACGAGCAGTACTTC	CASSLSRWEDSYEQYF
.	TRBJ2-7	.	TRBV13	TGTGCCAGCAGCATAGGGCGTTGGGGCGGGACAGCCGAGCTAGAGCAGTACTTC	CASSIGRWGGTAELEQYF
.	TRBJ1-4	.	TRBV6-6	TGTGCCAGCAGGCAAGGGACATATCTGAATGAAAAACTGTTTTTT	CASRQGTYLNEKLFF
.	TRBJ1-5	few	TRBV2	TGTGCCAGCAGTGACGCGGTAGGGCTTGGTAAGCATTTT	CASSDAVGLGKHF
.	TRBJ1-2	few	TRBV7-9	TGTGCCAGCAGCTTAGGGGGGAGGATACACACCTTC	CASSLGGRIHTF
.	TRBJ1-4	.	TRBV7-8	TGTGCCAGCAGCTTATTCTCTAGATCGGCAGGGGTGGGTGAAAAACTGTTTTTT	CASSLFSRSAGVGEKLFF
.	TRBJ2-2	.	TRBV5-1	TGCGCCAGCAGCGCCCGGGTCTCGAACACCGGGGAGCTGTTTTTT	CASSARVSNTGELFF
.	TRBJ2-7	.	TRBV28	TGTGCCAGCAGGGGGCAGGGCGTTGGCTACGAGCAGTACTTC	CASRGQGVGYEQYF
.	TRBJ1-5	.	TRBV19	TGTGCCAGTAGCTGGACAGATCAGCCCCAGCATTTT	CASSWTDQPQHF
.	TRBJ1-2	.	TRBV6-5	TGTGCCAGCAGTTATGGGTTCCTCTATGGCTACACCTTC	CASSYGFLYGYTF
.	TRBJ1-5	.	TRBV6-1	TGTGCCAGCAGTGAAGCGGGTGTCAGGGAGTATCAGCCCCAGCATTTT	CASSEAGVREYQPQHF
.	TRBJ2-2	once	TRBV5-1	TGCGCCAGCAAACCGAAGGAAACCGGGGAGCTGTTTTTT	CASKPKETGELFF
.	TRBJ1-2	.	TRBV21-1	TGTGCCAGCAGCAAAGATACAGTGACAGGTCTCAGCTATGGCTACACCTTC	CASSKDTVTGLSYGYTF
TRBD1	TRBJ1-1	.	TRBV5-8	TGTGCCAGCAGCTCGTACAGGGGAGTTAATACTGAAGCTTTCTTT	CASSSYRGVNTEAFF
.	TRBJ2-6	.	TRBV27	TGTGCCAGCAGACCCGACCGGACCGGGGCCAACGTCCTGACTTTC	CASRPDRTGANVLTF
TRBD1	TRBJ2-1	.	TRBV6-5	TGTGCCAGCAGTTACGACAGGGGAGGATTCAATGAGCAGTTCTTC	CASSYDRGGFNEQFF
TRBD2	TRBJ2-5	.	TRBV29-1	TGCAGCGTTGAATTATTAGCGGGAGGGCCTTGGGAGACCCAGTACTTC	CSVELLAGGPWETQYF
TRBD2	TRBJ2-1	once	TRBV19	TGTGCCAGTAGTCCATCTAGCGGTAGCTCCTACAATGAGCAGTTCTTC	CASSPSSGSSYNEQFF
.	TRBJ2-2	.	TRBV7-8	TGTGCCAGCACCCCCAAGAAGCTAGCGCAGACCGGGGAGCTGTTTTTT	CASTPKKLAQTGELFF
TRBD1	TRBJ2-7	.	TRBV7-9	TGTGCCAGCAGCCACGGGACAGGGGTCTACGAGCAGTACTTC	CASSHGTGVYEQYF
.	TRBJ2-1	.	TRBV5-4	TGTGCCAGCCTAGGGGGAACCTACAATGAGCAGTTCTTC	CASLGGTYNEQFF
TRBD1	TRBJ2-7	.	TRBV5-5	TGTGCCAGCAGCTTGTGGGACAGGGGTGGTTTCGAGCAGTACTTC	CASSLWDRGGFEQYF
TRBD2	TRBJ2-7	.	TRBV6-1	TGTGCCGGATCGAGGGAGGGTAGCGGGAGCGACGAGCAGTACTTC	CAGSREGSGSDEQYF
.	TRBJ2-1	.	TRBV27	TGTGCCAGCAGTTTGCGGCGGGGTAGCGAGGGGAATGAGCAGTTCTTC	CASSLRRGSEGNEQFF
.	TRBJ1-2	.	TRBV10-3	TGTGCCATCAATGATGGGGGGGCGGCGAGCACGACTCACTATGGCTACACCTTC	CAINDGGAASTTHYGYTF
TRBD1	TRBJ2-3	.	TRBV2	TGTGTCAGCTGCGTCTCGGGGACAGTCACAGATACGCAGTATTTT	CVSCVSGTVTDTQYF